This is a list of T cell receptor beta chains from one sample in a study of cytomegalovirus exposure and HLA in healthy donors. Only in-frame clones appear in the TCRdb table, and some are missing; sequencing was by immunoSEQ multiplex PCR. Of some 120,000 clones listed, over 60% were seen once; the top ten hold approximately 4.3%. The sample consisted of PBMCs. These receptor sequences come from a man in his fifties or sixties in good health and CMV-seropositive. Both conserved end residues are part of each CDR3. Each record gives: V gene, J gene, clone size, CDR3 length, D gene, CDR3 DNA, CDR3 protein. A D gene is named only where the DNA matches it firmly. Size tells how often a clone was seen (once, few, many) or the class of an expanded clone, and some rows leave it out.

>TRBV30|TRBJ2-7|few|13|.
TGTGCCTGGAGTTATGTGGGCAACTACGAGCAGTACTTC
CAWSYVGNYEQYF
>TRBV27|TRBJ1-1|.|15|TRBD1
TGTGCCAGCAGTCTCCTGACAGGGGCGAACACTGAAGCTTTCTTT
CASSLLTGANTEAFF
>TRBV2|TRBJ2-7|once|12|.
TGTGCCAGCAGTGATGATCTACGAGGGCAGTACTTC
CASSDDLRGQYF
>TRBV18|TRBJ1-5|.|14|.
TGTGCCAGCTCGGGTCAGGGCATGGATCAGCCCCAGCATTTT
CASSGQGMDQPQHF
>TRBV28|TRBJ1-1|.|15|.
TGTGCCAGCAGTTTAGGGGGGCGGGGGGCAGGTGAAGCTTTCTTT
CASSLGGRGAGEAFF
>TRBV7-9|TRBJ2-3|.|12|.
TGTGCTTCTTTGGGCGGGGGCGATACGCAGTATTTT
CASLGGGDTQYF
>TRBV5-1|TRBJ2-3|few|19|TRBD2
TGCGCCAGCAGCCCAGCCGGGACTAGCGGGGGACTCATCACAGATACGCAGTATTTT
CASSPAGTSGGLITDTQYF
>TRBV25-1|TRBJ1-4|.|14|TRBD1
TGTGCCAGCAGCCACCAGGGGGTTAATGAAAAACTGTTTTTT
CASSHQGVNEKLFF
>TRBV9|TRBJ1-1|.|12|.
TGTGCCAGCAGCACCCTAGGGGTTGAAGCTTTCTTT
CASSTLGVEAFF
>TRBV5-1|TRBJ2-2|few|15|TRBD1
TGCGCCAGCAGCTTGGATGGGGACAGCACCGGGGAGCTGTTTTTT
CASSLDGDSTGELFF
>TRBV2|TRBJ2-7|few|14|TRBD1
TGTGCCAGTACCTGGGACAGGGGTGCCTACGAGCAGTACTTC
CASTWDRGAYEQYF
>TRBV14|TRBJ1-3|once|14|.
TGTGCCAGCAGTCAAAGCCTTTTCGGAAACACCATATATTTT
CASSQSLFGNTIYF
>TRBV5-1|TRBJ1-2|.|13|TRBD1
TGCGCCAGCGGGACAGGCTCTAACTATGGCTACACCTTC
CASGTGSNYGYTF
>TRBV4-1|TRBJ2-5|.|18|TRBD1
TGCGCCAGCAGCCACCCCTTGAGGGGGCGTATGGGCGGCGAGACCCAGTACTTC
CASSHPLRGRMGGETQYF
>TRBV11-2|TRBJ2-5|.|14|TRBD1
TGTGCCAGCACCGTTACAGGGGCACAAGAGACCCAGTACTTC
CASTVTGAQETQYF
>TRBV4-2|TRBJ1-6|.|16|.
TGTGCCAGCAGCCAGGGGCAGGGGCACTATAATTCACCCCTCCACTTT
CASSQGQGHYNSPLHF
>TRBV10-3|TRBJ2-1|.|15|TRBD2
TGTGCCATCAGTGAGGGGACTAGCGGTTACAATGAGCAGTTCTTC
CAISEGTSGYNEQFF
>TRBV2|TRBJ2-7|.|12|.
TGTGCCAGCAGTGTTAGTCCCTACGAGCAGTACTTC
CASSVSPYEQYF
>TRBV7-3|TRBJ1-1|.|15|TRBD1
TGTGCCAGCAGCCCTGGGACAGGGCGGGCCACTGAAGCTTTCTTT
CASSPGTGRATEAFF
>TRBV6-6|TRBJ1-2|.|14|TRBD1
TGTGCCAGCAGTTACTCGCGGACAGGGTTTGGCTACACCTTC
CASSYSRTGFGYTF
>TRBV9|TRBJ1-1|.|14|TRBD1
TGTGCCAGCAGTCGGACAGGGACCTTCACTGAAGCTTTCTTT
CASSRTGTFTEAFF
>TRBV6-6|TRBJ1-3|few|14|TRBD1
TGTGCCAGCAGTCGGACAGGGGATGGAAACACCATATATTTT
CASSRTGDGNTIYF
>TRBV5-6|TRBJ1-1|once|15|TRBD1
TGTGCCAGCAGCCTCACGAGGACAGGGCGAGCTGAAGCTTTCTTT
CASSLTRTGRAEAFF
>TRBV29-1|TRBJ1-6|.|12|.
TGCAGCGTGCGGTCGGGAAATTCACCCCTCCACTTT
CSVRSGNSPLHF
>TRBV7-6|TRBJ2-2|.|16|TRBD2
TGTGCCAGCAGCTTACGGACTAGCGGGGACACCGGGGAGCTGTTTTTT
CASSLRTSGDTGELFF
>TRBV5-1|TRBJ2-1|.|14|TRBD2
TGCGCCAGCAGCTTTGCGGGGGGCAGGAATGAGCAGTTCTTC
CASSFAGGRNEQFF
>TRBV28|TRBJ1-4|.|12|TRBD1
TGTGCCAGCCGACAGGGGGAGGAAAAACTGTTTTTT
CASRQGEEKLFF
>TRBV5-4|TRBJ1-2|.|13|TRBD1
TGTGCCAGCAGCTTTGACAGGGGCTATGGCTACACCTTC
CASSFDRGYGYTF
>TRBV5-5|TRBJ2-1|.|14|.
TGTGCCAGCAGCTCCGGAATTTCTACAGCTGAGCAGTTCTTC
CASSSGISTAEQFF
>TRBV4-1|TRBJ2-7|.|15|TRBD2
TGCGCCAGCAGCCCCCTGACTAGCCCCCGCTACGAGCAGTACTTC
CASSPLTSPRYEQYF
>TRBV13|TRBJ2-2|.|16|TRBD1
TGTGCCAGCAGCCCAGTGACAGGGGGCGGCACCGGGGAGCTGTTTTTT
CASSPVTGGGTGELFF
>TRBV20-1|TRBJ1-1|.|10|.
TGCAGTGCCAGCCGAGGAAAAGCTTTCTTT
CSASRGKAFF
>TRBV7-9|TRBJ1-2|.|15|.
TGTGCCAGCAGCTTATCAGGACAGCCATTGTATGGCTACACCTTC
CASSLSGQPLYGYTF
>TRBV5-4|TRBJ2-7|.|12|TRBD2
TGTGCCAGCAGCTCTGGGACTATCGAGCAGTACTTC
CASSSGTIEQYF
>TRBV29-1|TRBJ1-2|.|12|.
TGCAGCGTAGAGGAAGGGGCCTATGGCTACACCTTC
CSVEEGAYGYTF
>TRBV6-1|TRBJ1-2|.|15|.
TGTGCCAGCAGTGAAAATGAGGTTGTTGGCTATGGCTACACCTTC
CASSENEVVGYGYTF